This entry concerns a single T cell receptor (beta chain). Under the authors' procedure: Amplification from reference gene primers served as the basis for estimated nucleated cell counts. The data were produced by immunoSEQ multiplex PCR, yet TCRdb's version contains in-frame clones alone and is incomplete. V and J calls and clone size come straight from that table; D and trimming were deduced from the DNA. In the table there are 350,000 or so clones, around 83% of which are singletons. Germline V gives CDR1 SGDLS, CDR2 YYNGEE. There are 16 residues in the CDR3. Trimming took 2 bases from V and 7 from J, leaving 19 bases between them. The data originate from a study of blood T cell repertoires in COVID-19. In the study overall: The United States, Italy and Spain supplied acute and convalescent COVID-19 samples.

The specimen was peripheral blood. This TCR came from a man aged 30 to 39 with active or convalescent COVID-19. The rearrangement uses TRBV9 and TRBJ2-1; unclear D gene. The CDR3 loop is CASSVYLGPNKNEQFF. CDR3 nucleotide sequence: TGTGCCAGCAGCGTCTATTTGGGCCCTAATAAGAATGAGCAGTTCTTC.